This is a list of T cell receptor beta chains from one sample in a study of blood T cells in healthy people across ages. TCRdb analysed the 5' RACE reads with MiXCR anew, one entry per CDR3 protein. The sample carries fewer than 2,000,000 distinct CDR3 sequences, approximately 39% recorded once. Sequences were obtained from blood. Receptors were obtained from a human donor in good health. Each CDR3 is given with its conserved first and last residue. Fields, in order: J gene, V gene, D gene, clone size, CDR3 protein, CDR3 DNA. The D gene is left open where the match is weak. Some rows mark clone size as missing; the rest say once, few, many or name a class of expanded clone.

>TRBJ1-2|TRBV7-2|TRBD1|few
CASSLAARGDYGYTF
TGTGCCAGCAGCTTAGCCGCCAGGGGGGACTATGGCTACACCTTC
>TRBJ2-1|TRBV10-3|TRBD2|few
CTTSSGGEDEQFF
TGTACCACTTCTAGCGGGGGGGAGGATGAGCAGTTCTTC
>TRBJ2-7|TRBV14|TRBD2|few
CASSQDWGGWNEQYF
TGTGCCAGCAGCCAAGATTGGGGGGGTTGGAACGAGCAGTACTTC
>TRBJ1-6|TRBV20-1|-|few
CSARDSDSFYSPLHF
TGCAGTGCTAGAGATTCCGACAGCTTTTATTCACCCCTCCACTTT
>TRBJ1-2|TRBV20-1|TRBD1|-
CSARNGGTGGRGVSGYTF
TGCAGTGCTAGAAACGGGGGGACAGGAGGTCGGGGAGTGAGTGGCTACACCTTC
>TRBJ2-7|TRBV27|TRBD2|-
CASSLSGLADYEQYF
TGTGCCAGCAGTTTATCAGGACTAGCGGACTACGAGCAGTACTTC
>TRBJ2-1|TRBV4-3|TRBD1|-
CASSQDVTLETGSYNEQFF
TGCGCCAGCAGCCAAGATGTAACGTTGGAGACAGGGTCCTACAATGAGCAGTTCTTC
>TRBJ2-4|TRBV21-1|-|-
CASSPKSLRAKNIQYF
TGTGCCAGCAGCCCCAAAAGTCTTAGAGCCAAAAACATTCAGTACTTC
>TRBJ2-4|TRBV20-1|TRBD1|-
CSAPDPGQGNIQYF
TGCAGTGCCCCCGACCCGGGACAGGGAAACATTCAGTACTTC
>TRBJ1-1|TRBV7-9|-|-
CASSLVFEDTEAFF
TGTGCCAGCAGCTTAGTTTTTGAAGATACTGAAGCTTTCTTT
>TRBJ2-7|TRBV13|TRBD1|few
CASSPTETGMIYEQYF
TGTGCCAGCAGCCCCACCGAGACAGGGATGATCTACGAGCAGTACTTC
>TRBJ2-5|TRBV6-5|-|-
CASSYGLKETQYF
TGTGCCAGCAGTTACGGGCTGAAAGAGACCCAGTACTTC